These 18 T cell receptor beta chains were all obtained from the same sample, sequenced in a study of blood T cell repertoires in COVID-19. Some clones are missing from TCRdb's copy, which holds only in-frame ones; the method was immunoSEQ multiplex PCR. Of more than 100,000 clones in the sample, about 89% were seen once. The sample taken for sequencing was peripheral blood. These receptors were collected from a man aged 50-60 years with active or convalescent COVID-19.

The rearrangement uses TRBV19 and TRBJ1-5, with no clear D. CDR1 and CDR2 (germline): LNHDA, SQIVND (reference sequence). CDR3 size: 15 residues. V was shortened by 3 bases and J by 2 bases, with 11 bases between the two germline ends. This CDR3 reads CASSIEGWGNQPQHF. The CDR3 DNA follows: TGTGCCAGTAGTATTGAGGGTTGGGGCAATCAGCCCCAGCATTTT.

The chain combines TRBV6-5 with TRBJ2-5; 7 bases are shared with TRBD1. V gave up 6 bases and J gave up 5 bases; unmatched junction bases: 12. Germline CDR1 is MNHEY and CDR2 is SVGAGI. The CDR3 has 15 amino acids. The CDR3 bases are TGTGCCAGCAGAACTAACAGGGGTGTACGGGAGACCCAGTACTTC. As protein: CASRTNRGVRETQYF.

In DNA, the CDR3 is TGTGCCAGCAGCCCGGGACTAGCGGGGGGCAATGAGCAGTTCTTC. This encodes CASSPGLAGGNEQFF. The chain recombines TRBV5-4 with TRBJ2-1; 15 bases agree with TRBD2. This CDR3 spans 15 amino acids. Germline CDR1 is SGHNT and CDR2 is YYREEE (reference sequence). Losses at the gene ends were 4 bases for V and 6 bases for J; bases not matched to a gene: 2.

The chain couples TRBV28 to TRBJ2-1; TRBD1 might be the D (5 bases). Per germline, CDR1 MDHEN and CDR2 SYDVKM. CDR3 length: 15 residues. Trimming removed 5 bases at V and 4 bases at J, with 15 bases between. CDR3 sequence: CASSIQVKAYNEQFF. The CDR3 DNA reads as TGTGCCAGCAGTATACAGGTTAAGGCATACAATGAGCAGTTCTTC.

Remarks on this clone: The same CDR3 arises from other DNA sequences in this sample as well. This chain's CDR3 is CASSIRQGGYEQYF. The CDR3 nucleotides read TGTGCCAGTAGTATTCGACAGGGGGGCTACGAGCAGTACTTC. V is TRBV19 and J is TRBJ2-7; 9 bases align to TRBD1. The ends lost 3 bases at V and 3 bases at J; junction bases unmatched: 3. This CDR3 spans 14 amino acids. The germline V gene encodes CDR1 LNHDA and CDR2 SQIVND (reference sequence).

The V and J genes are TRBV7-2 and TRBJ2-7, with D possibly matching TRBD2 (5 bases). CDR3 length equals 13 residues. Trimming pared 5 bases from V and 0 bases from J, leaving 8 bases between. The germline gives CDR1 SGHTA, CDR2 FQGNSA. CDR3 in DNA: TGTGCCAGCAGCCGCGGACTCTCCTACGAGCAGTACTTC. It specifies CASSRGLSYEQYF.

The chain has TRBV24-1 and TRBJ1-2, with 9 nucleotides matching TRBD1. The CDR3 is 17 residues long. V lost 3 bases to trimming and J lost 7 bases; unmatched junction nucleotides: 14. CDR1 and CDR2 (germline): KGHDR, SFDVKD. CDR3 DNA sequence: TGTGCCACCAGTGATGGAGATCCGGGACAGGGTAAGGGTGGCTACACCTTC. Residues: CATSDGDPGQGKGGYTF.

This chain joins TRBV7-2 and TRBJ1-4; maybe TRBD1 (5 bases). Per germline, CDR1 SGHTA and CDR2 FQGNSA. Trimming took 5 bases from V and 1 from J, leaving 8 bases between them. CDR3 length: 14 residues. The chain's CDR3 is CASSPTETNEKLFF. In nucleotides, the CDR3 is TGTGCCAGCAGCCCGACAGAAACTAATGAAAAACTGTTTTTT.

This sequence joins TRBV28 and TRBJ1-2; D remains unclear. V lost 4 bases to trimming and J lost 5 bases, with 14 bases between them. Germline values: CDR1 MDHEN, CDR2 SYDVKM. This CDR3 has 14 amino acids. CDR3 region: CASSSGPEGYGYTF. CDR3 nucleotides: TGTGCCAGCAGTTCGGGCCCGGAGGGTTATGGCTACACCTTC.

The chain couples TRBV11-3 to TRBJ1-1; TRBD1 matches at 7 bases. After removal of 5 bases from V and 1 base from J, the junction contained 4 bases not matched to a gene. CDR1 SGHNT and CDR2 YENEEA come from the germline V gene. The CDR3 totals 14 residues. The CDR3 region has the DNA TGTGCCAGCAGCCCGGGACAGAAGAACACTGAAGCTTTCTTT. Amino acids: CASSPGQKNTEAFF. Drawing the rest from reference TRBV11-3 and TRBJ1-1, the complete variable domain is EAGVVQSPRYKIIEKKQPVAFWCNPISGHNTLYWYLQNLGQGPELLIRYENEEAVDDSQLPKDRFSAERLKGVDSTLKIQPAELGDSAVYLCASSPGQKNTEAFFGQGTRLTVV.

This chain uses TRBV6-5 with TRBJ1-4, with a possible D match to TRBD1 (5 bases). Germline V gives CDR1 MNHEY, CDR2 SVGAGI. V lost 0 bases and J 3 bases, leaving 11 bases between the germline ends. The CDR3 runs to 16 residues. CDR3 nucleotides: TGTGCCAGCAGTTACTCCACCGGGACTGCTAATGAAAAACTGTTTTTT. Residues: CASSYSTGTANEKLFF.

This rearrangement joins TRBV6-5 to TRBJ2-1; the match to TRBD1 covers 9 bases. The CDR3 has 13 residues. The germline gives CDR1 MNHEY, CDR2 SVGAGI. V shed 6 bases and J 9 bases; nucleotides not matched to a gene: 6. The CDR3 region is CASRRDRAGEQFF. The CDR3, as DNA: TGTGCCAGCAGACGGGACAGGGCTGGTGAGCAGTTCTTC.

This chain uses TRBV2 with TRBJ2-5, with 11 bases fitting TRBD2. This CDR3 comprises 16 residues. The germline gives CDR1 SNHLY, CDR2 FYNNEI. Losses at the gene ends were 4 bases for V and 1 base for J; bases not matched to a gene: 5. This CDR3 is CASSVGTSGTQETQYF. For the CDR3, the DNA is TGTGCCAGCAGTGTTGGGACTAGCGGAACCCAAGAGACCCAGTACTTC.

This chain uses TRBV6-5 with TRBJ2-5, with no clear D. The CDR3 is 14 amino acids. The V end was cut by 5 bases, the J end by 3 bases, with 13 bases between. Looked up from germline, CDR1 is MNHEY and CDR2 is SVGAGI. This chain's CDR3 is CASSRSRPEETQYF. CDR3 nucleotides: TGTGCCAGCAGTCGGTCGCGCCCCGAAGAGACCCAGTACTTC.

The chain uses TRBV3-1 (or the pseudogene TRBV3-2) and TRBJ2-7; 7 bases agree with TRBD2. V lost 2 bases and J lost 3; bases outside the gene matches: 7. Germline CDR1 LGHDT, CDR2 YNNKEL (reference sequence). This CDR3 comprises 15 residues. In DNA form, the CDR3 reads TGTGCCAGCAGCCAACGGGGAGGGATGGGCTACGAGCAGTACTTC. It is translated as CASSQRGGMGYEQYF.

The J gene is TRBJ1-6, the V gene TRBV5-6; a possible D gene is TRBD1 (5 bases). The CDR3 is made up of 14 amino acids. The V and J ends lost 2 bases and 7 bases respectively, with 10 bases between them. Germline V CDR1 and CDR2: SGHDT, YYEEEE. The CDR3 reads CASSFARQNSPLHF. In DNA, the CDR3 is TGTGCCAGCAGCTTTGCCAGACAGAATTCACCCCTCCACTTT.

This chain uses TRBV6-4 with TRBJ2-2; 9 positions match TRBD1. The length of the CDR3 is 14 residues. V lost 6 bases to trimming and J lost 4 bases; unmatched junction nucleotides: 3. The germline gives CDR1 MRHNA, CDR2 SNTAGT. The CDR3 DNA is TGTGCCAGCAGGCCGGGACAGGGCACCGGGGAGCTGTTTTTT. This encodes CASRPGQGTGELFF.

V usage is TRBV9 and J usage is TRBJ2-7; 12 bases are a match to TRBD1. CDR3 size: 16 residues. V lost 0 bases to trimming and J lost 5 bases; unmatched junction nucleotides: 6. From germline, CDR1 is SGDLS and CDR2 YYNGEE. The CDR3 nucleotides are TGTGCCAGCAGCGTAGCGGGACAGGGGGCCAACCACGAGCAGTACTTC. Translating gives CASSVAGQGANHEQYF.